The source of this T cell receptor beta chain is a study of blood T cell repertoires in COVID-19. Study-level background: Collection of acute and convalescent COVID-19 samples took place in the United States, Italy and Spain.

Libraries were prepared by immunoSEQ multiplex PCR; TCRdb keeps only in-frame clonotypes and omits some of them. The sample yields around 62,000 clones, approximately 81% seen once. V lost 3 bases to trimming and J lost 8 bases; unmatched junction nucleotides: 7. CDR1 KGHSH and CDR2 LQKENI come from the germline V gene. This CDR3 is 14 amino acids long. The specimen was peripheral blood. The clonotype originates from a man aged 50 to 59 with active COVID-19. The chain is built from TRBV18 and TRBJ1-2, with TRBD1 matching 9 bases. The CDR3 sequence: CASSPSGQGLGYTF. Written as DNA, the CDR3 is TGTGCCAGCTCACCCTCCGGACAGGGGCTCGGCTACACCTTC.